Each of the 20 T cell receptor beta chains below was sequenced from the same sample in a study of vaccination and CD4 T cells after COVID-19. The treatment was: approximately 9-day PBMC culture with coronavirus spike peptide pools or control peptides (ViraFEST assay). Sequencing of DNA taken from cultured CD4+ T cells relied on the Oncomine TCR Beta short-read assay. From the PCR reads, TCRdb called clonotypes with MiXCR, one entry per CDR3 protein. The repertoire holds 6,000 to 7,000 distinct CDR3 sequences, with about 47% as singletons. No antigens are known for them. Sequencing was performed on CD4+ T cells from blood, cultured in vitro. The receptors were sampled from a human donor who had recovered from COVID-19.

About this clonotype itself: One junction end disagrees with the germline gene, perhaps due to a read error. V gene TRBV19 combines with J gene TRBJ1-1, with a weak D call TRBD1 (5 bases). CDR3 size: 13 residues. Per germline, CDR1 LNHDA and CDR2 SQIVND (reference sequence). The CDR3 DNA follows: TGTGCCAGTAGTATCAGGCAGGGTGGGTGGGCTTCCTTT. It codes for CASSIRQGGWASF. The full variable domain, rest sourced from reference TRBV19 and TRBJ1-1, is DGGITQSPKYLFRKEGQNVTLSCEQNLNHDAMYWYRQDPGQGLRLIYYSQIVNDFQKGDIAEGYSVSREKKESFPLTVTSAQKNPTAFYLCASSIRQGGWASFGQGTRLTVV.

V and J are TRBV11-3 and TRBJ1-2, with 9 bases fitting TRBD1. V was clipped by 3 bases and J by 7 bases; unmatched bases: 9. CDR3 length equals 15 residues. In germline, CDR1 is SGHNT, CDR2 YENEEA. CDR3 coding DNA: TGTGCCAGCAGCTTTAGAGGTGGGACAGGGTCTGGCTACACCTTC. Its protein is CASSFRGGTGSGYTF.

V usage is TRBV12-3 or TRBV12-4 and J usage is TRBJ1-5; 7 nucleotides match TRBD1. J gave up 4 bases and V 6 bases, and 9 bases lay outside the gene matches. The CDR3 is 15 amino acids. The CDR3 loop is CASSSGQVLNQPQHF. The CDR3 DNA reads TGTGCCAGCAGCTCTGGACAGGTCCTAAATCAGCCCCAGCATTTT.

The chain uses TRBV7-3 and TRBJ2-3; D is tentatively TRBD1 or TRBD2 (5 bases each). V lost 4 bases and J 6 bases, leaving 14 bases between the germline ends. This CDR3 has 14 amino acids. Germline values: CDR1 SGHTA, CDR2 FQGTGA. The CDR3 here is CASSSGTAGDTQYF. CDR3 DNA sequence: TGTGCCAGCAGCTCCGGGACCGCAGGGGATACGCAGTATTTT.

The chain recombines TRBV6-5 with TRBJ1-5; D not resolved. CDR3 length: 13 residues. The V and J ends lost 0 bases and 4 bases respectively, with 4 bases between them. Germline CDR1 and CDR2: MNHEY and SVGAGI. CDR3 nucleotides: TGTGCCAGCAGTTACTCGATAAATCAGCCCCAGCATTTT. Translation: CASSYSINQPQHF.

This clonotype was recorded a few times. The chain has TRBV20-1 and TRBJ2-1; 10 nucleotides line up with TRBD1. The V segment lost 0 bases and the J segment 4 bases; nucleotides outside the gene matches: 9. This CDR3 has 17 amino acids. CDR1 DFQATT and CDR2 SNEGSKA come from the germline V gene (reference sequence). In nucleotides, the CDR3 is TGCAGTGCTAGAGATCGGGGGACAGGGGTTCTTTACAATGAGCAGTTCTTC. Its protein product is CSARDRGTGVLYNEQFF.

This clonotype was counted once. The gene calls are TRBV27 and TRBJ2-3, with 10 bases fitting TRBD1. The J segment lost 5 bases and the V segment lost 4 bases, leaving 6 bases of the junction unmatched. Germline V gene data show CDR1 as MNHEY and CDR2 as SMNVEV (reference sequence). The length of the CDR3 is 15 residues. This chain's CDR3 is CASSWTRDRGDTQYF. The CDR3 nucleotides read TGTGCCAGCAGTTGGACCCGGGACAGGGGAGATACGCAGTATTTT.

The table lists this clonotype with a few counts. The V call is TRBV7-9, the J call TRBJ2-1; 7 bases map to TRBD2. The V gene's germline CDR1 is SEHNR and CDR2 FQNEAQ (reference sequence). V shed 0 bases, J shed 4 bases, and the junction held 3 bases outside the gene matches. This CDR3 comprises 15 residues. CDR3: CASSLAWRGYNEQFF. CDR3 DNA sequence: TGTGCCAGCAGCTTAGCGTGGCGGGGGTACAATGAGCAGTTCTTC.

In its sample, this clonotype was seen a few times. CDR3: CASSLVLAGEAAQYF. The CDR3 DNA follows: TGTGCCAGCAGTTTAGTACTAGCGGGAGAAGCGGCCCAGTACTTC. The chain couples TRBV27 to TRBJ2-5; 11 bases match TRBD2. Germline CDR1 reads MNHEY; CDR2 reads SMNVEV (reference sequence). This CDR3 region has 15 residues. V gave up 2 bases and J gave up 9 bases; unmatched junction bases: 8.

A few counts support this clonotype. This rearrangement joins TRBV7-9 to TRBJ2-3; a weak D match, TRBD2 (5 bases). Germline lookup yields CDR1 SEHNR and CDR2 FQNEAQ (reference sequence). The V gene lost 1 base and the J gene lost 4 bases, with 12 bases spanning the gap. The CDR3 loop spans 15 amino acids. The CDR3 sequence is CASSLVGISADTQYF. The DNA for the CDR3 is TGTGCCAGCAGCTTAGTCGGGATAAGCGCAGATACGCAGTATTTT.

The rearrangement links TRBV10-1 to TRBJ1-5; 7 bases align to TRBD1. V was pared by 6 bases and J by 5 bases, with 16 bases of the junction left unmatched. CDR1 and CDR2 (germline): WNHNN, SYGVQD (reference sequence). This CDR3 spans 17 amino acids. CDR3 loop: CASRRDRDDWDDQPQHF. The CDR3 DNA is TGCGCCAGCAGGAGAGACAGGGATGATTGGGACGATCAGCCCCAGCATTTT.

The V and J genes are TRBV20-1 and TRBJ1-5; no clear D. The germline V and J ends were trimmed by 2 bases and 0 bases, with 14 bases remaining between them. The CDR3 spans 16 residues. Germline-derived CDR1 and CDR2 are DFQATT and SNEGSKA (reference sequence). Here the CDR3 DNA reads TGCAGTGCTAGACGTTCGGCCTCATATAGCAATCAGCCCCAGCATTTT. As protein: CSARRSASYSNQPQHF.

The chain couples TRBV29-1 to TRBJ2-1; TRBD1 agrees at 9 bases. The V gene end was trimmed by 7 bases and the J gene end by 7 bases; junction bases not matched to a gene: 2. This CDR3 contains 11 residues. The germline gives CDR1 SQVTM, CDR2 ANQGSEA. DNA of the CDR3: TGCAGCGGAGGACAGGGGAATGAGCAGTTCTTC. It translates to CSGGQGNEQFF.

The CDR3 sequence is CASSYGGTMNTEAFF. The DNA of the CDR3 is TGTGCCAGCAGTTACGGGGGCACCATGAACACTGAAGCTTTCTTT. The V call is TRBV6-2 or TRBV6-3, the J call TRBJ1-1; maybe TRBD1 (6 bases). Germline CDR1 is MNHEY and CDR2 is SVGEGT. With 2 bases removed from V and 0 bases from J, the gap between germline ends came to 10 bases. This CDR3 contains 15 residues.

This clonotype has just a few counts. The chain couples TRBV6-2 or TRBV6-3 to TRBJ1-5, with D unclear. CDR1 MNHEY and CDR2 SVGEGT come from the germline V gene. The CDR3 totals 16 residues. V lost 6 bases and J 9 bases, leaving 24 bases between the germline ends. The CDR3, as DNA: TGTGCCAGCAGCTCCCTGGGTCGTCTCCCATGGGGGCCCCAGCATTTT. Its protein product is CASSSLGRLPWGPQHF.

The chain carries TRBV27 and TRBJ2-2; the D is unclear. Germline V gene lookup returns CDR1 MNHEY and CDR2 SMNVEV (reference sequence). Trimming took 2 bases from V and 3 from J, leaving 7 bases between them. The CDR3 runs to 14 residues. The CDR3 here is CASSLDLYTGELFF. The CDR3 bases are TGTGCCAGCAGTTTAGATCTTTACACCGGGGAGCTGTTTTTT.

The chain is built from TRBV20-1 and TRBJ2-5, with 8 bases lining up with TRBD2. J gave up 2 bases and V 0 bases, and 5 bases lay outside the gene matches. This CDR3 comprises 15 residues. CDR1 is DFQATT, CDR2 SNEGSKA, per germline (reference sequence). The CDR3 here is CSARDWSGSQETQYF. The DNA of the CDR3 is TGCAGTGCTAGAGATTGGAGCGGGAGTCAAGAGACCCAGTACTTC.

This chain uses TRBV19 with TRBJ2-7; D may be TRBD2 (6 bases). Germline V gene data show CDR1 as LNHDA and CDR2 as SQIVND (reference sequence). Trimming took off 6 bases at V and 5 bases at J, with 17 bases between the two ends. This CDR3 is 14 amino acids long. The CDR3 here is CASRRRGSGNEQYF. The CDR3 DNA reads as TGTGCCAGTAGACGTCGGGGGAGTGGAAACGAGCAGTACTTC.

The genes are TRBV20-1 and TRBJ2-7, with TRBD2 matching over 12 bases. Germline V gene data show CDR1 as DFQATT and CDR2 as SNEGSKA (reference sequence). J lost 1 base, V lost 6 bases, and 13 bases had no gene match. The CDR3 is 17 amino acids. CDR3 sequence reads: CSASLELAGGTSYEQYF. The CDR3 bases are TGCAGTGCCAGTCTGGAACTAGCGGGAGGCACATCCTACGAGCAGTACTTC.

A few counts support this clonotype. The V and J genes are TRBV20-1 and TRBJ2-3; either TRBD1 or TRBD2 may fit D (5 bases each). This CDR3 spans 14 amino acids. Germline CDR1 and CDR2: DFQATT and SNEGSKA (reference sequence). Deletions cut 6 bases from V and 6 bases from J, with 19 bases between. CDR3 sequence reads: CSAVPGPSADTQYF. In DNA, the CDR3 is TGCAGTGCGGTTCCGGGACCCTCGGCGGATACGCAGTATTTT.